The T cell receptor (beta chain) described here comes from a study of CD8 T cells in ankylosing spondylitis. Overall study results and limits: Some of these motif variants have turned up before, in reports on reactive arthritis synovial fluid and blood. It appeared that ankylosing spondylitis blood was characterized by a TCR beta motif of fewer than ten highly homologous variants. As reported, disease-linked clones showed significant enrichment in matched ankylosing spondylitis synovial fluid.

The V gene end was trimmed by 2 bases and the J gene end by 8 bases; junction bases not matched to a gene: 6. CDR1 MRHNA and CDR2 SNTAGT come from the germline V gene. There are 15 residues in the CDR3. This clonotype was seen ten or more times. Its target is unknown. TCRdb reprocessed the 5' RACE reads with MiXCR, giving one entry per CDR3 protein. The repertoire holds some 220,000 distinct CDR3 sequences, with roughly 6.6% as singletons. The sample consisted of blood, either unsorted or a sorted T cell fraction (not recorded which). The sequence was obtained from a male donor with ankylosing spondylitis. The V and J genes are TRBV6-4 and TRBJ2-1, with 10 bases matching TRBD2. The CDR3 DNA reads as TGTGCCAGCAGTGACGGTACTAGCGGGACCGATGAGCAGTTCTTC. The encoded protein is CASSDGTSGTDEQFF.